This T cell receptor (beta chain) derives from a study of cytomegalovirus exposure and HLA in healthy donors. Study overall: When roughly 420 donors were genotyped, just over 80% of them were found to fall in the Caucasian-associated ancestry cluster.

The PCR employed 60 Vbeta primers together with 13 Jbeta primers. TCRdb's copy holds only in-frame clones and misses some; the assay was immunoSEQ multiplex PCR. The sample contains around 100,000 clones, roughly 83% of which appear only once. Comments on this clone: The target antigen is unknown.

Points from the study as a whole: The authors listed 150 to 200 TCR beta chains as cytomegalovirus-associated.

Germline V gene data show CDR1 as SGHRS and CDR2 as YFSETQ. J lost 3 bases, V lost 4 bases, and 9 bases had no gene match. The CDR3 has 15 residues. The receptor was isolated from a man between 35 and 55 years old in good health and CMV-seronegative. Sequenced material: PBMCs. The chain combines TRBV5-1 with TRBJ1-2, with TRBD1 identical over 7 bases. The CDR3 nucleotides are TGCGCCAGCAGCCCGGCTCCGGGACAGCACTATGGCTACACCTTC. Translating it yields CASSPAPGQHYGYTF.